The clone carrying this T cell receptor (beta chain) was seen a handful of times. What it recognizes is unknown. This sample was included in a study of CD8+ T cells in alopecia areata. Overall study results and limits: Possibly because of HLA-related factors, TCR sharing was less clear across patients than in mice. Normal-skin resident alphabeta T cells also appear among scalp sample sequences.

The sequencing template was cDNA reverse transcribed from extracted RNA. Clones were read by immunoSEQ multiplex PCR, and TCRdb kept only the in-frame ones, dropping some. The sample contains 180,000 or so clones, roughly 50% of which appear only once. Trimming cost V 8 bases and J 7 bases, with 14 bases left between them. The CDR3 spans 12 residues. Described treatment: oral pan-JAK inhibitor, 5-10 mg twice daily. This clonotype was obtained from a human donor with alopecia areata. The chain recombines TRBV23-1 with TRBJ1-2; unclear D gene. TRBV23-1 is filed as an ORF, its function uncertain. Sequencing was performed on CD8+ T cells sorted from blood, taken at week 24, from a patient treated with tofacitinib. CDR3 sequence (DNA): TGCGCCAGCTTAAAGCGAGGGTGTGGCTACACCTTC. Protein: CASLKRGCGYTF.